Presented here are 5 T cell receptor beta chains from one specimen sequenced in a study of technical replicates of blood from a handful of donors. Assay: immunoSEQ multiplex PCR; the TCRdb copy retains only in-frame clones and omits some. The data show more than 65,000 clones, about 93% seen once. Specimen: T cells isolated from PBMCs. The receptors shown here come from a human donor in good health.

The chain uses TRBV5-1 and TRBJ1-2, with D perhaps matching TRBD1 (5 bases). Trimming shortened V by 0 bases and J by 6 bases, and 9 bases separated the two germline ends. Germline values: CDR1 SGHRS, CDR2 YFSETQ. CDR3 size: 13 residues. The CDR3, as DNA: TGCGCCAGCAGCTTGGGCAGGGTAGATGGCTACACCTTC. Protein product: CASSLGRVDGYTF.

The gene calls are TRBV28 and TRBJ1-2; 10 bases map to TRBD1. Germline values: CDR1 MDHEN, CDR2 SYDVKM. The CDR3 is made up of 16 amino acids. After removal of 4 bases from V and 6 bases from J, the junction contained 11 bases not matched to a gene. The CDR3 here is CASSSSTTGGKDGYTF. In DNA, the CDR3 is TGTGCCAGCAGTTCCTCGACGACAGGGGGCAAGGATGGCTACACCTTC.

The chain combines TRBV7-3 with TRBJ1-5, with 8 bases matching TRBD1. CDR3 length equals 18 residues. J gave up 3 bases and V 3 bases, and 13 bases lay outside the gene matches. Germline V gives CDR1 SGHTA, CDR2 FQGTGA. For the CDR3, the DNA is TGTGCCAGCAGCTTCCACATAGCGGAGGACAGGGACAATCAGCCCCAGCATTTT. Its translation: CASSFHIAEDRDNQPQHF.

This chain joins TRBV5-1 and TRBJ1-1; D perhaps matches TRBD1 (5 bases). CDR1 is SGHRS and CDR2 is YFSETQ in the germline V gene. Trimming pared 4 bases from V and 1 base from J, leaving 8 bases between. This CDR3 has 13 residues. For the CDR3, the DNA is TGCGCCAGCAGCCCCCAGGGGAACACTGAAGCTTTCTTT. Protein sequence: CASSPQGNTEAFF.

The chain recombines TRBV4-1 with TRBJ1-4; TRBD1 is a possible D gene (5 bases). The CDR3 is 15 amino acids. Trimming pared 2 bases from V and 7 bases from J, leaving 14 bases between. Germline V gives CDR1 MGHRA, CDR2 YSYEKL. The CDR3 region is CASSQSPRGGEKLFF. CDR3 coding DNA: TGCGCCAGCAGCCAATCCCCGCGGGGCGGTGAAAAACTGTTTTTT.